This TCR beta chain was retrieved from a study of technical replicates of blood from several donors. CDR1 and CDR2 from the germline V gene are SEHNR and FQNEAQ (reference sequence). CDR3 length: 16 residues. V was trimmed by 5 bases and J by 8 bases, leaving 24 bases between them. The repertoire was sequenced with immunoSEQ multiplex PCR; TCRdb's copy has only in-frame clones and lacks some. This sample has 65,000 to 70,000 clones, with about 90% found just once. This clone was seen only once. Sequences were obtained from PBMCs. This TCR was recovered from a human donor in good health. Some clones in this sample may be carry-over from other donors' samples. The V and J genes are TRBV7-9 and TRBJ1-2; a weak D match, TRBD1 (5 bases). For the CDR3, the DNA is TGTGCCAGCAGCCCTACCCTTGCGGCAGGGAATCAAGGCTACACCTTC. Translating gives CASSPTLAAGNQGYTF.